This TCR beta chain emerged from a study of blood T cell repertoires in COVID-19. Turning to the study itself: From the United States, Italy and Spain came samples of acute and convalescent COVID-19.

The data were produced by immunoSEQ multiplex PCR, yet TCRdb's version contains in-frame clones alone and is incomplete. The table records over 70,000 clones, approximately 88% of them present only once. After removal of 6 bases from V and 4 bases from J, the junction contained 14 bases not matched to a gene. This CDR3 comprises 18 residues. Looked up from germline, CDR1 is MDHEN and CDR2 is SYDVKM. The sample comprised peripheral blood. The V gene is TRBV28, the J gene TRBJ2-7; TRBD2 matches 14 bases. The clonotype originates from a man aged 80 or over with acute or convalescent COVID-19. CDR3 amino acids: CASRTGVGLAGAVYEQYF. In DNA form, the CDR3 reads TGTGCCAGCAGAACCGGGGTGGGACTAGCGGGAGCCGTTTACGAGCAGTACTTC.